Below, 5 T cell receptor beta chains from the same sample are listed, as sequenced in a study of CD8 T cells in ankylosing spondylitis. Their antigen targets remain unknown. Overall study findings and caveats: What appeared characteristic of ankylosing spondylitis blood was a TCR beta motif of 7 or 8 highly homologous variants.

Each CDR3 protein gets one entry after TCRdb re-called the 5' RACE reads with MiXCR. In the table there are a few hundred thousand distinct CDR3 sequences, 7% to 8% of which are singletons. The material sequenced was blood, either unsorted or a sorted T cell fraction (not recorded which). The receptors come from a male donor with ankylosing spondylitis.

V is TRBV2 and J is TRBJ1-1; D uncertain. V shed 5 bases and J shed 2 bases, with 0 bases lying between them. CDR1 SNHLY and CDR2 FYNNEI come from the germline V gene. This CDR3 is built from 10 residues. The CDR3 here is CASSNTEAFF. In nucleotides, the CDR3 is TGTGCCAGCAGTAACACTGAAGCTTTCTTT.

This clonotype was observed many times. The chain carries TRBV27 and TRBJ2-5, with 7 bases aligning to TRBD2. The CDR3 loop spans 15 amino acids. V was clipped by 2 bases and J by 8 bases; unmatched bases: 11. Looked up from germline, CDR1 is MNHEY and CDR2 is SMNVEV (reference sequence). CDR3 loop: CASSLLSGPGFTQYF. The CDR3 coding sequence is TGTGCCAGCAGTTTACTTAGCGGGCCCGGGTTCACCCAGTACTTC.

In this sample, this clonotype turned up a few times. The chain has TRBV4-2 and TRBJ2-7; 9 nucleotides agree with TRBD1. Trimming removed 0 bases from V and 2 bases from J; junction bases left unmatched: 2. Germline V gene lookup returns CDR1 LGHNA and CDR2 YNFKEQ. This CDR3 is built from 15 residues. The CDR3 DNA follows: TGTGCCAGCAGCCAAGAGGGACAGGGCCCCTACGAGCAGTACTTC. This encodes CASSQEGQGPYEQYF.

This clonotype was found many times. In nucleotides, the CDR3 is TGTGCCAGCAGTGGCATTACTAGCGGGAGCTACAATGAGCAGTTCTTC. Translated: CASSGITSGSYNEQFF. V is TRBV2 and J is TRBJ2-1, with 11 bases aligning to TRBD2. The germline gives CDR1 SNHLY, CDR2 FYNNEI. The V gene end was trimmed by 4 bases and the J gene end by 3 bases; junction bases not matched to a gene: 5. There are 16 residues in the CDR3.

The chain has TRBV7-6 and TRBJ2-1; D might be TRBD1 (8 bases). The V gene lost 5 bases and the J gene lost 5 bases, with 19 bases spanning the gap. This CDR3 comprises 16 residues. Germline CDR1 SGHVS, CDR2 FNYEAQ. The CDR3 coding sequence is TGTGCCAGCAGCCCCCAGGGGGCGGGAGTAAACAATGAGCAGTTCTTC. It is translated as CASSPQGAGVNNEQFF.